This TCR beta chain comes out of a study of graft-versus-host responses after intestinal transplantation. Regarding this clone: The antigen is unknown.

Sequencing used immunoSEQ multiplex PCR; TCRdb keeps in-frame clones, though not all of them. Of 93,000 or so clones detected, roughly 93% appear once; the ten largest clones hold roughly 1%. Germline V CDR1 and CDR2: MNHNS, SASEGT. The CDR3 has 14 amino acids. Trimming left V 1 base short and J 5 bases short, with 8 bases between. The V gene is TRBV6-1, the J gene TRBJ1-4; D uncertain. The receptor's source is a human donor who received an intestinal transplant. The sequenced sample was unstimulated CD8+ T cells sorted from spleen or lymph node cells, obtained before intestinal transplant. CDR3 region: CASSEGRLNEKLFF. The DNA for the CDR3 is TGTGCCAGCAGTGAAGGACGGCTAAATGAAAAACTGTTTTTT.